A selection of T cell receptor beta chains follows, all from one sample in a study of cytomegalovirus exposure and HLA in healthy donors. Clones were read by immunoSEQ multiplex PCR, and TCRdb kept only the in-frame ones, dropping some. The sample has about 240,000 clones, more than 75% seen once; the top ten hold around 1.2%. Sequenced material: PBMCs. The source is a woman in her 30s in good health and CMV-seropositive. Each CDR3 is given with its conserved first and last residue. Each record gives: clone size, V gene, J gene, D gene, CDR3 protein, CDR3 DNA. D genes are given only for firm matches. The size of a clone is reported for some rows only, either as once, few or many, or as a class for expanded clones.

-	TRBV9	TRBJ2-2	-	CASSVVGSGLTGELFF	TGTGCCAGCAGCGTAGTTGGTAGCGGACTCACCGGGGAGCTGTTTTTT
-	TRBV5-6	TRBJ1-2	TRBD1	CASSLQGVYGYTF	TGTGCCAGCTCTTTACAGGGGGTCTATGGCTACACCTTC
few	TRBV11-2	TRBJ2-3	-	CASSGGGFGVLF	TGTGCCAGCAGCGGAGGCGGTTTCGGGGTCCTTTTT
-	TRBV28	TRBJ2-7	-	CASSFMPSSYEQYF	TGTGCCAGCAGTTTTATGCCTAGCTCCTACGAGCAGTACTTC
once	TRBV25-1	TRBJ1-2	TRBD1	CASGDRGVLDGYTF	TGTGCCAGCGGAGACAGGGGGGTACTCGATGGCTACACCTTC
-	TRBV19	TRBJ1-1	TRBD1	CASNQGDLMNTEAFF	TGTGCCAGTAACCAGGGGGACCTTATGAACACTGAAGCTTTCTTT
-	TRBV4-1	TRBJ2-3	TRBD2	CASSQVGGELAGEFLADTQYF	TGCGCCAGCAGCCAAGTGGGAGGTGAGCTAGCGGGAGAATTCTTAGCAGATACGCAGTATTTT
-	TRBV2	TRBJ2-1	TRBD2	CASSDAPSGSSYNEQFF	TGTGCCAGCAGTGATGCGCCTAGCGGGAGCTCCTACAATGAGCAGTTCTTC
-	TRBV6-5	TRBJ2-2	TRBD2	CASSYSGRGLHGELFF	TGTGCCAGCAGTTACTCCGGGAGGGGTCTACACGGGGAGCTGTTTTTT
once	TRBV4-2	TRBJ1-2	TRBD1	CASSQTQGEVFGGYTF	TGTGCCAGCAGCCAAACACAGGGGGAGGTTTTTGGTGGCTACACCTTC
-	TRBV14	TRBJ2-4	-	CASSPQGLGKNIQYF	TGTGCCAGCAGCCCACAGGGTCTGGGCAAAAACATTCAGTACTTC
-	TRBV30	TRBJ1-2	-	CAWGSGVEAYGYTF	TGTGCCTGGGGATCGGGGGTGGAGGCCTATGGCTACACCTTC
-	TRBV11-2	TRBJ1-1	-	CASSDNMNTEAFF	TGTGCCAGCAGCGACAATATGAACACTGAAGCTTTCTTT
-	TRBV14	TRBJ1-1	TRBD1	CASSQGQGRAEAFF	TGTGCCAGCAGCCAAGGACAGGGTAGGGCTGAAGCTTTCTTT
-	TRBV6-1	TRBJ2-2	TRBD2	CASSVLAGVTGELFF	TGTGCCAGCAGTGTTTTAGCGGGAGTAACCGGGGAGCTGTTTTTT
once	TRBV9	TRBJ2-1	TRBD2	CASSVTSGHTYNEQFF	TGTGCCAGCAGCGTGACTAGCGGCCATACCTACAATGAGCAGTTCTTC
once	TRBV9	TRBJ1-2	-	CASSVGGSLGYTF	TGTGCCAGCAGCGTAGGAGGGTCCTTGGGCTACACCTTC
-	TRBV5-1	TRBJ2-2	TRBD2	CASSSSGSFTGELFF	TGCGCCAGCAGCTCTAGCGGGAGTTTCACCGGGGAGCTGTTTTTT
-	TRBV7-3	TRBJ2-1	TRBD1	CASSRTGAGSYNEQFF	TGTGCCAGCAGCCGGACAGGGGCTGGATCTTACAATGAGCAGTTCTTC
-	TRBV5-1	TRBJ2-2	-	CASSKELQRELFF	TGCGCCAGCAGCAAAGAACTTCAAAGGGAGCTGTTTTTT
-	TRBV19	TRBJ2-7	TRBD2	CASSLDSGTSSSYEQYF	TGTGCCAGTAGTCTTGATAGCGGGACCTCAAGCTCCTACGAGCAGTACTTC
-	TRBV27	TRBJ2-3	TRBD1	CASRHTGGLTAYTDTQYF	TGTGCCAGCAGACATACAGGGGGATTGACCGCTTACACAGATACGCAGTATTTT
-	TRBV9	TRBJ2-1	-	CASSVGTAPSEQFF	TGTGCCAGCAGCGTAGGAACAGCACCGTCGGAGCAGTTCTTC
-	TRBV10-3	TRBJ1-3	-	CAISAGGNTIYF	TGTGCCATCAGTGCGGGGGGAAACACCATATATTTT
-	TRBV5-1	TRBJ2-3	TRBD2	CASSLIAGGGTDTQYF	TGCGCCAGCAGCTTGATAGCGGGAGGGGGCACAGATACGCAGTATTTT
-	TRBV10-1	TRBJ2-7	TRBD1	CASSERQGDEQYF	TGCGCCAGCAGTGAGAGACAGGGGGACGAGCAGTACTTC
-	TRBV6-5	TRBJ2-1	TRBD1	CASSYSRGQGYNEQFF	TGTGCCAGCAGTTACTCGAGGGGGCAGGGCTACAATGAGCAGTTCTTC